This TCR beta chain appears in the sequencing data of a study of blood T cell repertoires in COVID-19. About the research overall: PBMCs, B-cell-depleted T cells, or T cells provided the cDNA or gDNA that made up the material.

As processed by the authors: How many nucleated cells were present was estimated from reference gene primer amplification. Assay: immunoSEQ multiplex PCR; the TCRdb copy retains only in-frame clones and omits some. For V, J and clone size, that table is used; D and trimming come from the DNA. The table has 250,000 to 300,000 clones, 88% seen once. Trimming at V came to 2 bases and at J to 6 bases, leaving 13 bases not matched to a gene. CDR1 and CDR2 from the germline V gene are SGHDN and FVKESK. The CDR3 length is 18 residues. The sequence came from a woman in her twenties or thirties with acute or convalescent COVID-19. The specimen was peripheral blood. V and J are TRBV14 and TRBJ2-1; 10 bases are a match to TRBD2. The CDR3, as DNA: TGTGCCAGCAGCCAACCCTGGGTTCTAGCGGGAGATGTCAATGAGCAGTTCTTC. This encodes CASSQPWVLAGDVNEQFF.